This T cell receptor (beta chain) was sequenced for a study of blood T cell repertoires in COVID-19. As for the study in general: Collection of acute and convalescent COVID-19 samples took place in the United States, Italy and Spain.

V was trimmed by 1 base and J by 4 bases, leaving 8 bases between them. The CDR3 is 14 residues long. Germline V gene sequence: CDR1 SGHTA, CDR2 FQGNSA. In the original processing: Estimation of nucleated cell counts was performed using reference gene primer amplification. Profiled with immunoSEQ multiplex PCR; TCRdb holds only in-frame clones, not every one. The V and J calls and clone size come from that table; D and trimming were worked out from the DNA. The data contain 65,000 to 75,000 clones, around 92% of them singletons. The chain combines TRBV7-2 with TRBJ1-5; no firm D call. This clonotype was sampled from a human donor with active COVID-19. The donor label of this sample is uncertain. The specimen sequenced was peripheral blood. The CDR3 reads CASSLGTVNQPQHF. The CDR3 DNA follows: TGTGCCAGCAGCTTAGGTACGGTGAATCAGCCCCAGCATTTT.